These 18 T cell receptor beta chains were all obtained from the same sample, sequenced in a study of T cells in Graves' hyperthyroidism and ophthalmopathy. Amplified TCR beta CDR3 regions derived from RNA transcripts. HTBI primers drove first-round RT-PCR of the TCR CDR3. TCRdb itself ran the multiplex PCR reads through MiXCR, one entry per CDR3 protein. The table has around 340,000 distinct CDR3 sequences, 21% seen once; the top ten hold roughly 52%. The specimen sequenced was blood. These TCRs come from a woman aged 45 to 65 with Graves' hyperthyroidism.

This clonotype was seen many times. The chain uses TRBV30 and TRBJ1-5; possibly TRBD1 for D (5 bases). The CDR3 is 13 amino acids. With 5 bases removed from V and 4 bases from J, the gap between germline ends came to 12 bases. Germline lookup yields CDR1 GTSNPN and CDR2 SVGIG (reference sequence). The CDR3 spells CAWALGDNQPQHF. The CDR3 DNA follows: TGTGCCTGGGCCCTAGGGGATAATCAGCCCCAGCATTTT.

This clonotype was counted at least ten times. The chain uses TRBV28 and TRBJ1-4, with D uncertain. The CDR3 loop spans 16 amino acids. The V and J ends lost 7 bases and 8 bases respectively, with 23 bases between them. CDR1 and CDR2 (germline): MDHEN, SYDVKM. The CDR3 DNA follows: TGTGCCAGCACCTCACCAGCAGGTCCGACGGGGGAAAAACTGTTTTTT. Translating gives CASTSPAGPTGEKLFF. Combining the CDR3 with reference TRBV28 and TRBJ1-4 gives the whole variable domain DVKVTQSSRYLVKRTGEKVFLECVQDMDHENMFWYRQDPGLGLRLIYFSYDVKMKEKGDIPEGYSVSREKKERFSLILESASTNQTSMYLCASTSPAGPTGEKLFFGSGTQLSVL.

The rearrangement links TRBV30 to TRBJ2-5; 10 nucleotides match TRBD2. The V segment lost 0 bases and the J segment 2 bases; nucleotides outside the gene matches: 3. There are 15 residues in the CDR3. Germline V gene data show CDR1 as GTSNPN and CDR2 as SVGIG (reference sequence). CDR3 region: CAWSVAGGSQETQYF. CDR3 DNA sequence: TGTGCCTGGAGTGTAGCGGGAGGGTCTCAAGAGACCCAGTACTTC.

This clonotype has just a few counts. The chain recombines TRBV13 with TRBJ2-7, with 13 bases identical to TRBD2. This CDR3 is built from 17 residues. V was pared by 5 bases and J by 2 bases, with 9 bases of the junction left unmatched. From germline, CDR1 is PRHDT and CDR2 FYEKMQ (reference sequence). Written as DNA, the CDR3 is TGTGCCAGCAGCCCTCGGACCGGACTAGCGGGGGCCTACGAGCAGTACTTC. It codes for CASSPRTGLAGAYEQYF. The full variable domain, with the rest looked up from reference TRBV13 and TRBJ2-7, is AAGVIQSPRHLIKEKRETATLKCYPIPRHDTVYWYQQGPGQDPQFLISFYEKMQSDKGSIPDRFSAQQFSDYHSELNMSSLELGDSALYFCASSPRTGLAGAYEQYFGPGTRLTVT.

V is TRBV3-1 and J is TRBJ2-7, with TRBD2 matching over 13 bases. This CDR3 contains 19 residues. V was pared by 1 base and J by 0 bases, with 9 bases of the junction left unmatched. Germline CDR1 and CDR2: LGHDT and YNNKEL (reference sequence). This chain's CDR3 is CASSQASGLAGYSSYEQYF. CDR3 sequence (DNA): TGTGCCAGCAGCCAAGCCTCGGGACTAGCGGGGTATAGCTCCTACGAGCAGTACTTC.

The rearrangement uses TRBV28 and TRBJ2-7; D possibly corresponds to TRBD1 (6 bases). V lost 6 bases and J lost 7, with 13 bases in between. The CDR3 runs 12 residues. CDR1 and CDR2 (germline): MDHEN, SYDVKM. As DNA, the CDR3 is TGTGCCAGCAGAACAGGGCGAGGGGAGCAGTACTTC. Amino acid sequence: CASRTGRGEQYF.

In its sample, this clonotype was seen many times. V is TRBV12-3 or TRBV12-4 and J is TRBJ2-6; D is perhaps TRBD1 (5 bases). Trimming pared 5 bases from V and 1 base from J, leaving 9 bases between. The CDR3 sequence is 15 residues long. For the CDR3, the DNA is TGTGCCAGCAGTCCAGGGTTGTCTGGGGCCAACGTCCTGACTTTC. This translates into CASSPGLSGANVLTF.

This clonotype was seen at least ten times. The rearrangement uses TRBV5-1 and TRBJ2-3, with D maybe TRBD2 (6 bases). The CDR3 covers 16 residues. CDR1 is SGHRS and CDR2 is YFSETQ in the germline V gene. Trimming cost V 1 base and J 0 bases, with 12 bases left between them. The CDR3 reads CASSLSPGLSTDTQYF. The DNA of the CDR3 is TGCGCCAGCAGCTTGTCTCCGGGACTTAGCACAGATACGCAGTATTTT.

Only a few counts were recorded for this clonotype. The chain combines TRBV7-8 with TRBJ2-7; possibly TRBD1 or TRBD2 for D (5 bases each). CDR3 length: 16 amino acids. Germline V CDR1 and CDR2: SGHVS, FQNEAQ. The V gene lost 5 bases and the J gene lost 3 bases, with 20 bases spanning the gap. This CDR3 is CASSLYRDPAGYEQYF. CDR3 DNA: TGTGCCAGCAGCCTCTACCGGGACCCGGCGGGCTACGAGCAGTACTTC.

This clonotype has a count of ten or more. As DNA, the CDR3 is TGTGCCAGCATAGGTGCGGAGACCCAGTACTTC. The encoded protein is CASIGAETQYF. The V gene is TRBV2, the J gene TRBJ2-5, with no clear D. Between the trimmed V and J ends, which lost 7 bases and 5 bases, there was a span of 8 bases. The CDR3 has 11 amino acids. The V gene's germline CDR1 is SNHLY and CDR2 FYNNEI.

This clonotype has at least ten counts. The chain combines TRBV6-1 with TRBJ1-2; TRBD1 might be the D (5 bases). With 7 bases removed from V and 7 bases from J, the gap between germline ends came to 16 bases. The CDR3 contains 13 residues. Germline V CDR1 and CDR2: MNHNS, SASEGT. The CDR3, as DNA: TGTGCCAGCACTTCCCTCACAGGAATTGGCTACACCTTC. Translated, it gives CASTSLTGIGYTF.

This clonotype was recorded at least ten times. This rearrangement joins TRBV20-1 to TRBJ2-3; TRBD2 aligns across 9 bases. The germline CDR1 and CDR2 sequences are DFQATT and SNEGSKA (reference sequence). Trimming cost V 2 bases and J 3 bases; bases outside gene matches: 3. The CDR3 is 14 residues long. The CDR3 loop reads CSARWSGGTDTQYF. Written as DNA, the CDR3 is TGCAGTGCTAGATGGAGCGGGGGGACAGATACGCAGTATTTT.

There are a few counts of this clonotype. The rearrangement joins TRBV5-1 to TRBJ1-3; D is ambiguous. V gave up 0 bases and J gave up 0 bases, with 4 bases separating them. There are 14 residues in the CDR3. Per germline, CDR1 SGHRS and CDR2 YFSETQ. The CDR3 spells CASSLGNSGNTIYF. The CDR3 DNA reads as TGCGCCAGCAGCTTGGGGAACTCTGGAAACACCATATATTTT. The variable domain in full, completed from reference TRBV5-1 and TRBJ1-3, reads KAGVTQTPRYLIKTRGQQVTLSCSPISGHRSVSWYQQTPGQGLQFLFEYFSETQRNKGNFPGRFSGRQFSNSRSEMNVSTLELGDSALYLCASSLGNSGNTIYFGEGSWLTVV.

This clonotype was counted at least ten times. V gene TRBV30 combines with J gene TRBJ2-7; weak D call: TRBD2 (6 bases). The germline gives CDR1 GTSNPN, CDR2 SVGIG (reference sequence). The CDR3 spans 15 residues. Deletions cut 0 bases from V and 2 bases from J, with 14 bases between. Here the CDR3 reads CAWSVRRTTPYEQYF. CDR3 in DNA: TGTGCCTGGAGTGTACGACGGACTACCCCCTACGAGCAGTACTTC. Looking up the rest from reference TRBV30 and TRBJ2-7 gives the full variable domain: SQTIHQWPATLVQPVGSPLSLECTVEGTSNPNLYWYRQAAGRGLQLLFYSVGIGQISSEVPQNLSASRPQDRQFILSSKKLLLSDSGFYLCAWSVRRTTPYEQYFGPGTRLTVT.

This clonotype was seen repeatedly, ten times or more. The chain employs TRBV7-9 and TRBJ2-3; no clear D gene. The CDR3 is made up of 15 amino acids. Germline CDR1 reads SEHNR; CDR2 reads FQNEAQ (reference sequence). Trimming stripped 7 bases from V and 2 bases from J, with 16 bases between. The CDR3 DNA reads TGTGCCAGCAACTCCCCAATGCGGAACACAGATACGCAGTATTTT. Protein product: CASNSPMRNTDTQYF.

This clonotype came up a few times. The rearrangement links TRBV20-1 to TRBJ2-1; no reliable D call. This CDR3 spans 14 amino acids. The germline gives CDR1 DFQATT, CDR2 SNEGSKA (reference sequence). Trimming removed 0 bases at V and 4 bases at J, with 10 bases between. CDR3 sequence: CSARDQNYYNEQFF. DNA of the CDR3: TGCAGTGCTAGAGATCAAAACTATTACAATGAGCAGTTCTTC.

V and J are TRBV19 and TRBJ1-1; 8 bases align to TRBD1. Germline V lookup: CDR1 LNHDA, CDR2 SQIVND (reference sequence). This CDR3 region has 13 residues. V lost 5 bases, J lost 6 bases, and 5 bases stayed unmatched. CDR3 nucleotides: TGTGCCAGTAGTGTGGACAGGGTGGCTGAAGCTTTCTTT. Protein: CASSVDRVAEAFF.

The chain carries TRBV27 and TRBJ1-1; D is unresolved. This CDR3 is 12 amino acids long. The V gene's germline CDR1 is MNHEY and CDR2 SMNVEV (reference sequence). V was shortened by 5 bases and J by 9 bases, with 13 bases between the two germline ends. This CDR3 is CASSPLSGKAFF. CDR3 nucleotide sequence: TGTGCCAGCAGTCCACTCTCGGGAAAAGCTTTCTTT.